This TCR beta chain was sequenced during a study of CD8+ T cells in alopecia areata. V lost 5 bases and J lost 0; bases outside the gene matches: 2. Germline values: CDR1 MGHDK, CDR2 SYGVNS. This CDR3 is 14 amino acids long. Isolated RNA was reverse transcribed into cDNA used as the sequencing template. Some clones are missing from TCRdb's copy, which holds only in-frame ones; the method was immunoSEQ multiplex PCR. The data hold about 150,000 clones, with around half observed a single time. As to treatment: oral pan-JAK inhibitor, 5-10 mg twice daily. This receptor was obtained from a human donor with alopecia areata. V is TRBV25-1 and J is TRBJ1-1, with 8 nucleotides matching TRBD1. The sequenced sample was CD8+ T cells sorted from blood, obtained at week 4, from a patient treated with tofacitinib. The CDR3 DNA is TGTGCCAGCAGTCCACAGGGGGTGAACACTGAAGCTTTCTTT. Translation: CASSPQGVNTEAFF.